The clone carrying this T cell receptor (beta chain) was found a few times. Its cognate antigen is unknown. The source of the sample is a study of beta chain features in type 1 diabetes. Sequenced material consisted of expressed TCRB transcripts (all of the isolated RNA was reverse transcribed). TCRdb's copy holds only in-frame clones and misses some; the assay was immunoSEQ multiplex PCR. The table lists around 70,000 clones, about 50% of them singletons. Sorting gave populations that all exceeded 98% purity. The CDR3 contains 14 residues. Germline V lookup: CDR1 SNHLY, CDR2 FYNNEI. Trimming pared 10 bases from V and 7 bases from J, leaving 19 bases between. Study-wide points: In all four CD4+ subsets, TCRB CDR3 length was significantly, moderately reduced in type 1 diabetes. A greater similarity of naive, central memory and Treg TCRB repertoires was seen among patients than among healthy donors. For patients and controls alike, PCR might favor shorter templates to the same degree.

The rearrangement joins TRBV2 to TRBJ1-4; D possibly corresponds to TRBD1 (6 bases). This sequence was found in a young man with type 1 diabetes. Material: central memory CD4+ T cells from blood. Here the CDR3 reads CATLDSLTSEKLFF. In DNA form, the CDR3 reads TGTGCCACCCTGGACAGCCTGACAAGTGAAAAACTGTTTTTT.